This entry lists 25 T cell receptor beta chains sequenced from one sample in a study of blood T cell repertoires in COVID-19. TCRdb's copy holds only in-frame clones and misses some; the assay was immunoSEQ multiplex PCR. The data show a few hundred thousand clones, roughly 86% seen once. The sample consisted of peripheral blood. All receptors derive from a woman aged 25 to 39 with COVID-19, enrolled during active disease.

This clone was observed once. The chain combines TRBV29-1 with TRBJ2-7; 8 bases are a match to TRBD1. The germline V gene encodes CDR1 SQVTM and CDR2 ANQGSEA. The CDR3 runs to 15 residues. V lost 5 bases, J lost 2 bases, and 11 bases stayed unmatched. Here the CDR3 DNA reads TGCAGCGTTTTATCGCTAAGGACAGGGACCTACGAGCAGTACTTC. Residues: CSVLSLRTGTYEQYF.

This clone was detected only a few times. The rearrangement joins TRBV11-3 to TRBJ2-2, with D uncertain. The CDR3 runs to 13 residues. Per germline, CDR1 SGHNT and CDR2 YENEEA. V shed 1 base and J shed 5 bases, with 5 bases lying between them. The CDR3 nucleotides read TGTGCCAGCAGCTTAGTGTCGACCGGGGAGCTGTTTTTT. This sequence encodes CASSLVSTGELFF. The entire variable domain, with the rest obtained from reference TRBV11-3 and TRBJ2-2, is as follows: EAGVVQSPRYKIIEKKQPVAFWCNPISGHNTLYWYLQNLGQGPELLIRYENEEAVDDSQLPKDRFSAERLKGVDSTLKIQPAELGDSAVYLCASSLVSTGELFFGEGSRLTVL.

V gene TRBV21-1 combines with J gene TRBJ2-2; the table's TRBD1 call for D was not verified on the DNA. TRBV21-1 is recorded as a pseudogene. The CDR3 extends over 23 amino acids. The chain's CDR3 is CASSKGFIASDRANNDNTGELFF. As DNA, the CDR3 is TGTGCCAGCAGCAAAGGTTTTATAGCTTCGGACAGGGCTAACAACGATAACACCGGGGAGCTGTTTTTT.

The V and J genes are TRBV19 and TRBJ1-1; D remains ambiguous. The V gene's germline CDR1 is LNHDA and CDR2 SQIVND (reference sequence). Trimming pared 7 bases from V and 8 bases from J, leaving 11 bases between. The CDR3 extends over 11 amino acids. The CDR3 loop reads CASMFPGEAFF. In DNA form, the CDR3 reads TGTGCCAGTATGTTTCCGGGGGAAGCTTTCTTT.

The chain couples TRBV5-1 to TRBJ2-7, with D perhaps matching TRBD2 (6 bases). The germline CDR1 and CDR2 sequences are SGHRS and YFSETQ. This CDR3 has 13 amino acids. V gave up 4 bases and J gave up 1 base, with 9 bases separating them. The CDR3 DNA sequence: TGCGCCAGCAGCCGTGGAGGGTCCTACGAGCAGTACTTC. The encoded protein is CASSRGGSYEQYF.

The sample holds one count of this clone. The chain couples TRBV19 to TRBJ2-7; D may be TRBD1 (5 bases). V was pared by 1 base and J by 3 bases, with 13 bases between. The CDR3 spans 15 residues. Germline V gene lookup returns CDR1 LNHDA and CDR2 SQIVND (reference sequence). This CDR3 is CASSIGTGSNYEQYF. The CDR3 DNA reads TGTGCCAGTAGTATAGGTACAGGATCTAACTACGAGCAGTACTTC.

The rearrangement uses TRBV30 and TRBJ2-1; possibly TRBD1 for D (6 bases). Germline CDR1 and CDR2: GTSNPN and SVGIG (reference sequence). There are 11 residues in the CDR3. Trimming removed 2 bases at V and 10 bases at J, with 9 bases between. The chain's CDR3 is CAWSPGTEQFF. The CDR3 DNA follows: TGTGCCTGGAGTCCCGGGACAGAGCAGTTCTTC.

CDR3 sequence (DNA): TGCGCCAGCAGCCAAGGGAGAGACACTGAAGCTTTCTTT. It is translated as CASSQGRDTEAFF. V gene TRBV4-1 combines with J gene TRBJ1-1, with no clear D. Between the trimmed V and J ends, which lost 1 base and 3 bases, there was a span of 6 bases. Per the germline V gene, CDR1 is MGHRA and CDR2 is YSYEKL. The CDR3 consists of 13 residues.

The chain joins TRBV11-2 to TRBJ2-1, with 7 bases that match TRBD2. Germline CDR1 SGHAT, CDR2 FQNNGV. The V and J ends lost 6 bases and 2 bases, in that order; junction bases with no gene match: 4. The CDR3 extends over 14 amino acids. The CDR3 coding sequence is TGTGCCAGCAGGGGGGGGAGACCCTACAATGAGCAGTTCTTC. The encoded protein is CASRGGRPYNEQFF.

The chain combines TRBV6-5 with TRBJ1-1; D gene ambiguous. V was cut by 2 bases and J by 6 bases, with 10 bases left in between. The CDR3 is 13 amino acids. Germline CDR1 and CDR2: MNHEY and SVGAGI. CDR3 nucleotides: TGTGCCAGCAGTTACCTCGGTCCGTCTGAAGCTTTCTTT. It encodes CASSYLGPSEAFF.

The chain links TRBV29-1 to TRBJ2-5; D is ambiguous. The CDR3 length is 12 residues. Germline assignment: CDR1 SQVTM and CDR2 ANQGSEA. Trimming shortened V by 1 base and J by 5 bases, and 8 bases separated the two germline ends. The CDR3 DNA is TGCAGCGTTGAAGTATCGAGGGAGACCCAGTACTTC. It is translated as CSVEVSRETQYF.

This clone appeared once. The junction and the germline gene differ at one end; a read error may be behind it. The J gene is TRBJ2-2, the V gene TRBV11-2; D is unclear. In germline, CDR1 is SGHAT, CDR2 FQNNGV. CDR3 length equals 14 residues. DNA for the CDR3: TGTGCCGGCAGTAACATCCCAAACACCGGGGAGCTGTTTTTT. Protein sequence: CAGSNIPNTGELFF.

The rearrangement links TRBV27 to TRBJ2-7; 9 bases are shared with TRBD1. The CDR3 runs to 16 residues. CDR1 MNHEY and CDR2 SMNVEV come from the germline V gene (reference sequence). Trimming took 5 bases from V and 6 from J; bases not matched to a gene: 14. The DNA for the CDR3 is TGTGCCAGCAGTCCAGAGTACGGGACAGGGTATCGCGAGCAGTACTTC. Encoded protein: CASSPEYGTGYREQYF.

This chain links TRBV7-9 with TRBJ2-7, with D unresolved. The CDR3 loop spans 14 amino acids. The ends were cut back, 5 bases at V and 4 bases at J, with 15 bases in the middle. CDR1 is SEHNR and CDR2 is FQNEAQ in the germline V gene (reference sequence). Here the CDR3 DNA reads TGTGCCAGCAGCCCTAGTGTTAAGCTTTACGAGCAGTACTTC. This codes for CASSPSVKLYEQYF.

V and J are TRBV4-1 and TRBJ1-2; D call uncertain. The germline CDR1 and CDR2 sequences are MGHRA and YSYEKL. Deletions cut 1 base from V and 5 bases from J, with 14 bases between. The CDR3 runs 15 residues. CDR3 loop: CASSQVSQSYYGYTF. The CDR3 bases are TGCGCCAGCAGCCAAGTCTCGCAATCCTATTATGGCTACACCTTC.

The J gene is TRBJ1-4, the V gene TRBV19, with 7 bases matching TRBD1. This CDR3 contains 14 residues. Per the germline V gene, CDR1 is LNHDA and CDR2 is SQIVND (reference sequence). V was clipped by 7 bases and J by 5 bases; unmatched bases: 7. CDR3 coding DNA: TGTGCCAGTACCGCCGGGACAGCAAATGAAAAACTGTTTTTT. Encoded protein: CASTAGTANEKLFF.

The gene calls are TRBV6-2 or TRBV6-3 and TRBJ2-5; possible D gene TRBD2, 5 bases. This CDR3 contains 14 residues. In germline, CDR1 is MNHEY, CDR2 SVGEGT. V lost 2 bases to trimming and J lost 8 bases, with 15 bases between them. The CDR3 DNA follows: TGTGCCAGCAGTTACCGGGGTGAGGTAGATACCCAGTACTTC. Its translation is CASSYRGEVDTQYF.

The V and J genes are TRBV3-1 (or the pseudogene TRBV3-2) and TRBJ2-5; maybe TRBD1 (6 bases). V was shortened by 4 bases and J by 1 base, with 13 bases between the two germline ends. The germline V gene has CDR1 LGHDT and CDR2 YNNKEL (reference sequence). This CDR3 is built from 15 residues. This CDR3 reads CASSLTQGLQETQYF. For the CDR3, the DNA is TGTGCCAGCAGCCTAACACAGGGTCTCCAAGAGACCCAGTACTTC.

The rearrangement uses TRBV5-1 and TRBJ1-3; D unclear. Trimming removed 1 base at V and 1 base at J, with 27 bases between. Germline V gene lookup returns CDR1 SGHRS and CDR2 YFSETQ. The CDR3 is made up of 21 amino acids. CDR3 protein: CASSLTSDQSGPGFSGNTIYF. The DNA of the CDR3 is TGCGCCAGCAGCTTGACGAGTGACCAAAGCGGGCCCGGCTTTTCTGGAAACACCATATATTTT.

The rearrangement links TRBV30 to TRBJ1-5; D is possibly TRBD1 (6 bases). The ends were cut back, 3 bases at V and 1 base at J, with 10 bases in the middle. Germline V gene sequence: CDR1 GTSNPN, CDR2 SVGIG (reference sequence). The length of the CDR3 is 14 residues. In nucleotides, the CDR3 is TGTGCCTGGAGCCAGGGGCACAGCAATCAGCCCCAGCATTTT. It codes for CAWSQGHSNQPQHF.

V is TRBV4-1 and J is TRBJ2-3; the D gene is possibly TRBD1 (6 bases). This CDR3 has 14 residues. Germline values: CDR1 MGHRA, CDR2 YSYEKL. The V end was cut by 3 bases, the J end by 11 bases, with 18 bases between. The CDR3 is CASSHASVGAGQYF. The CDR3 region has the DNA TGCGCCAGCAGCCACGCCTCCGTGGGGGCCGGGCAGTATTTT.

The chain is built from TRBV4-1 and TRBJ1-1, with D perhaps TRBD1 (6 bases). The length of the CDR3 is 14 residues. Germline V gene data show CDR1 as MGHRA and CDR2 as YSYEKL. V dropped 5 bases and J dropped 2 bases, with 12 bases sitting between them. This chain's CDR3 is CASSTTTGNTEAFF. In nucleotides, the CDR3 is TGCGCCAGCAGCACTACGACAGGCAACACTGAAGCTTTCTTT.

CDR3 in DNA: TGTGCCAGCAGTAAAACCTCCGGGATAAACAATGAGCAGTTCTTC. It translates to CASSKTSGINNEQFF. This chain joins TRBV6-5 and TRBJ2-1; possibly TRBD2 for D (5 bases). Germline V gene data show CDR1 as MNHEY and CDR2 as SVGAGI. CDR3 length equals 15 residues. V was cut by 5 bases and J by 5 bases, with 16 bases left in between.

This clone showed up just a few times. DNA of the CDR3: TGTGCCAGCAGAAAGGAGAGCTCCTATAATTCACCCCTCCACTTT. Protein: CASRKESSYNSPLHF. The gene calls are TRBV6-5 and TRBJ1-6; no reliable D call. Trimming removed 6 bases from V and 0 bases from J, with 9 bases in between. CDR1 is MNHEY and CDR2 is SVGAGI in the germline V gene. This CDR3 region has 15 residues.

This chain's CDR3 is CATSRDRDYTGELFF. CDR3 nucleotide sequence: TGTGCCACCAGCAGAGACCGGGATTACACCGGGGAGCTGTTTTTT. The chain employs TRBV15 and TRBJ2-2, with a possible D match to TRBD2 (5 bases). The CDR3 sequence is 15 residues long. V was cut by 0 bases and J by 3 bases, with 8 bases left in between. CDR1 is LNHNV and CDR2 is YYDKDF in the germline V gene (reference sequence).